Below are 32 T cell receptor beta chains sequenced from a single sample in a study of breast tumors, draining lymph nodes, adjacent tissues. Samples came from axillary lymph nodes draining the breast cancer. TCRdb reprocessed the multiplex PCR reads with MiXCR, giving one entry per CDR3 protein. The profile shows some 83,000 distinct CDR3 sequences, 15% to 20% of them singletons. Sequencing used axillary lymph node tissue. Receptors were obtained from a female donor with breast cancer. Some clones in this sample may be carry-over from other donors' samples.

This clonotype has a single count. This may be a read error: a much more frequent sequence differs by one nucleotide. The rearrangement links TRBV20-1 to TRBJ1-4, with 9 bases matching TRBD1. Per germline, CDR1 DFQATT and CDR2 SNEGSKA (reference sequence). The CDR3 has 14 amino acids. The chain's CDR3 is CSARKRTGDEKLLF. The CDR3 DNA follows: TGCAGTGCTAGAAAGCGGACAGGGGATGAAAAACTGCTTTTT.

This clonotype was counted many times. The V gene is TRBV4-1, the J gene TRBJ2-2; D possibly corresponds to TRBD2 (6 bases). Germline V CDR1 and CDR2: MGHRA, YSYEKL. Trimming took off 0 bases at V and 1 base at J, with 9 bases between the two ends. The CDR3 runs 16 residues. The CDR3 coding sequence is TGCGCCAGCAGCCAAGAGGGACTCCTGAACACCGGGGAGCTGTTTTTT. Translated: CASSQEGLLNTGELFF.

The V and J genes are TRBV28 and TRBJ2-7; tentative D call: TRBD2 (7 bases). The germline gives CDR1 MDHEN, CDR2 SYDVKM. CDR3 length: 15 residues. Trimming stripped 6 bases from V and 2 bases from J, with 17 bases between. DNA of the CDR3: TGTGCCAGCAGCCCTGCGGGGGCCGCCCCCTACGAGCAGTACTTC. Encoded protein: CASSPAGAAPYEQYF.

Concerning this clonotype: This may be a read error: a much more frequent sequence differs by one nucleotide. The chain carries TRBV9 and TRBJ2-7; D gene unclear. The CDR3 is 14 residues long. Germline loops: CDR1 SGDLS, CDR2 YYNGEE. The CDR3 loop is CASGVDVRSYEQYF. DNA for the CDR3: TGTGCCAGCGGCGTAGATGTCAGATCCTACGAGCAGTACTTC.

This clonotype was observed many times. The V and J genes are TRBV5-1 and TRBJ2-2; 9 bases are a match to TRBD1. V gave up 9 bases and J gave up 3 bases; unmatched junction bases: 9. This CDR3 has 15 residues. Germline CDR1 SGHRS, CDR2 YFSETQ. CDR3 residues: CATHRTGGYTGELFF. In DNA, the CDR3 is TGCGCCACTCACCGCACAGGGGGCTACACCGGGGAGCTGTTTTTT.

This clonotype showed up many times. The chain has TRBV5-1 and TRBJ2-1; a possible D gene is TRBD2 (5 bases). Germline V gives CDR1 SGHRS, CDR2 YFSETQ. This CDR3 has 16 residues. Deletions cut 0 bases from V and 0 bases from J, with 10 bases between. CDR3: CASSLAGKSSYNEQFF. The CDR3 coding sequence is TGCGCCAGCAGCTTGGCCGGGAAGAGCTCCTACAATGAGCAGTTCTTC.

The table lists this clonotype with many counts. The V and J genes are TRBV20-1 and TRBJ1-2; no clear D gene. The CDR3 is made up of 16 amino acids. From germline, CDR1 is DFQATT and CDR2 SNEGSKA (reference sequence). Between the trimmed V and J ends, which lost 8 bases and 3 bases, there was a span of 25 bases. CDR3: CSTYLAGKGEYYGYTF. The CDR3 region has the DNA TGCAGTACTTACTTAGCTGGCAAGGGCGAGTACTATGGCTACACCTTC.

This clonotype was recorded at least ten times. The V and J genes are TRBV20-1 and TRBJ2-7; TRBD1 might be the D (6 bases). In germline, CDR1 is DFQATT, CDR2 SNEGSKA (reference sequence). V was shortened by 6 bases and J by 0 bases, with 12 bases between the two germline ends. The CDR3 has 13 amino acids. The CDR3 region is CSADRTPSYEQYF. In DNA, the CDR3 is TGCAGTGCCGACAGGACCCCCTCCTACGAGCAGTACTTC.

This clonotype was counted ten times or more. The chain recombines TRBV3-1 with TRBJ2-7; no clear D gene. The CDR3 sequence is 14 residues long. Trimming removed 0 bases at V and 1 base at J, with 7 bases between. CDR1 and CDR2 (germline): LGHDT, YNNKEL (reference sequence). CDR3 sequence: CASSQEGGSYEQYF. The CDR3 DNA is TGTGCCAGCAGCCAAGAAGGTGGATCCTACGAGCAGTACTTC.

This clonotype occurred many times. This rearrangement joins TRBV5-1 to TRBJ2-5; 7 positions match TRBD1. Per the germline V gene, CDR1 is SGHRS and CDR2 is YFSETQ. The CDR3 is made up of 14 amino acids. V lost 3 bases, J lost 1 base, and 3 bases stayed unmatched. The CDR3 sequence is CASSSGQPQETQYF. In DNA, the CDR3 is TGCGCCAGCAGCTCGGGACAGCCCCAAGAGACCCAGTACTTC.

This clonotype turned up a few times. The chain is built from TRBV30 and TRBJ2-5; D is perhaps TRBD2 (5 bases). The CDR3 runs 15 residues. CDR1 and CDR2 from the germline V gene are GTSNPN and SVGIG (reference sequence). V was pared by 8 bases and J by 0 bases, with 19 bases between. CDR3: CATSSRVGDQETQYF. The DNA for the CDR3 is TGTGCCACCTCTTCCCGGGTCGGGGACCAAGAGACCCAGTACTTC.

This sequence joins TRBV12-3 or TRBV12-4 and TRBJ2-1; 14 bases are shared with TRBD2. V lost 6 bases and J lost 1; bases outside the gene matches: 8. The CDR3 totals 18 residues. CDR3 loop: CASSGGLAGAVSYNEQFF. The CDR3 coding sequence is TGTGCCAGCAGCGGGGGACTAGCGGGAGCAGTATCCTACAATGAGCAGTTCTTC.

This clonotype was recorded at least ten times. The chain combines TRBV25-1 with TRBJ2-1, with D possibly being TRBD1 (6 bases). This CDR3 has 13 amino acids. With 4 bases removed from V and 4 bases from J, the gap between germline ends came to 8 bases. Germline loops: CDR1 MGHDK, CDR2 SYGVNS. The CDR3 coding sequence is TGTGCCAGCAGTGTAGGGGGTTACAATGAGCAGTTCTTC. Translation gives CASSVGGYNEQFF.

At least ten counts were recorded for this clonotype. V is TRBV5-6 and J is TRBJ2-1; D gene unclear. The CDR3 sequence is 15 residues long. Germline CDR1 is SGHDT and CDR2 is YYEEEE. Between the trimmed V and J ends, which lost 0 bases and 1 base, there was a span of 8 bases. The CDR3 protein is CASSLGWKSYNEQFF. For the CDR3, the DNA is TGTGCCAGCAGCTTGGGCTGGAAATCCTACAATGAGCAGTTCTTC.

This clonotype was detected many times. The chain combines TRBV20-1 with TRBJ1-4, with a weak D call TRBD1 (5 bases). The CDR3 sequence is 13 residues long. CDR1 is DFQATT and CDR2 is SNEGSKA in the germline V gene (reference sequence). The CDR3 reads CAESGTANEKLFF. The CDR3 DNA sequence: TGCGCAGAATCAGGGACGGCTAATGAAAAACTGTTTTTT.

V and J are TRBV6-1 and TRBJ2-1, with TRBD2 matching 14 bases. The germline CDR1 and CDR2 sequences are MNHNS and SASEGT. Losses at the gene ends were 11 bases for V and 10 bases for J; bases not matched to a gene: 13. CDR3 size: 15 residues. Written as DNA, the CDR3 is TGTGCCGCGGGCCGGGGACTAGCGGGAGTCGGAGAGCAGTTCTTC. Encoded protein: CAAGRGLAGVGEQFF.

In its sample, this clonotype was seen a few times. The rearrangement links TRBV27 to TRBJ1-2; D possibly corresponds to TRBD1 (5 bases). Between the trimmed V and J ends, which lost 6 bases and 0 bases, there was a span of 14 bases. CDR1 MNHEY and CDR2 SMNVEV come from the germline V gene (reference sequence). The CDR3 extends over 15 amino acids. The CDR3 DNA reads TGTGCCAGCAGCTGGCGGGGGGGTGCTAACTATGGCTACACCTTC. As protein: CASSWRGGANYGYTF.

This clonotype came up many times. This chain connects TRBV3-1 to TRBJ2-3; a possible D gene is TRBD2 (5 bases). The CDR3 covers 11 residues. Trimming took 6 bases from V and 4 from J, leaving 5 bases between them. Germline values: CDR1 LGHDT, CDR2 YNNKEL (reference sequence). In DNA, the CDR3 is TGTGCCAGCAGACTAGCAGATACGCAGTATTTT. It codes for CASRLADTQYF.

The chain is built from TRBV7-2 and TRBJ2-3; 14 bases map to TRBD2. The CDR3 consists of 18 residues. The germline V gene has CDR1 SGHTA and CDR2 FQGNSA. Germline trimming cut 1 base from V and 4 bases from J; bases unmatched to any gene: 7. The DNA of the CDR3 is TGTGCCAGCAGCTTAGGGGGACTAGCGGGAGTTTACGCAGATACGCAGTATTTT. Translation gives CASSLGGLAGVYADTQYF.

This clonotype occurred many times. The chain recombines TRBV6-2 or TRBV6-3 with TRBJ2-7; 10 nucleotides line up with TRBD2. Germline V CDR1 and CDR2: MNHEY, SVGEGT. After removal of 9 bases from V and 2 bases from J, the junction contained 16 bases not matched to a gene. This CDR3 has 17 residues. The CDR3 nucleotides are TGTGCCAGTACCCCAAGCGGGAGGGCCGGTAGCACCTACGAGCAGTACTTC. Translated, it gives CASTPSGRAGSTYEQYF.

In its sample, this clonotype was seen many times. The chain recombines TRBV3-1 with TRBJ1-2; 8 nucleotides line up with TRBD1. The ends lost 4 bases at V and 0 bases at J; junction bases unmatched: 4. The CDR3 covers 15 residues. Germline V lookup: CDR1 LGHDT, CDR2 YNNKEL (reference sequence). The CDR3 reads CASSPTGGSNYGYTF. DNA of the CDR3: TGTGCCAGCAGCCCAACAGGGGGATCTAACTATGGCTACACCTTC.

This clonotype was seen many times. This chain connects TRBV6-1 to TRBJ1-2; D gene unclear. Looked up from germline, CDR1 is MNHNS and CDR2 is SASEGT. V lost 4 bases and J lost 2, with 8 bases in between. CDR3 length: 13 amino acids. The CDR3 reads CASSGYTNYGYTF. The CDR3 DNA sequence: TGTGCCAGCAGTGGTTACACGAACTATGGCTACACCTTC.

This clonotype was detected many times. DNA for the CDR3: TGCGCCAGCACGGTAGCGGGAGTTTTTTACGAGCAGTACTTC. As protein: CASTVAGVFYEQYF. The rearrangement links TRBV10-1 to TRBJ2-7, with 9 bases identical to TRBD2. This CDR3 is built from 14 residues. Germline assignment: CDR1 WNHNN and CDR2 SYGVQD (reference sequence). With 7 bases clipped from V and 4 bases from J, the junction kept 8 bases outside the gene matches.

This chain joins TRBV6-5 and TRBJ2-6; TRBD2 matches 8 bases. This CDR3 is 17 amino acids long. V shed 3 bases and J 0 bases; nucleotides not matched to a gene: 4. In germline, CDR1 is MNHEY, CDR2 SVGAGI. CDR3 in DNA: TGTGCCAGCAGTTATCGGGGGGGGCACTCTGGGGCCAACGTCCTGACTTTC. Protein sequence: CASSYRGGHSGANVLTF.

In this sample, this clonotype turned up a few times. This clone may be a read error of a much larger clone one base away. The V gene is TRBV13, the J gene TRBJ2-5; possible D gene TRBD2, 6 bases. Germline-derived CDR1 and CDR2 are PRHDT and FYEKMQ (reference sequence). The CDR3 runs to 15 residues. Here the CDR3 DNA reads TGTGCCAGCAGCTTAGCCTTTAGCGGCCAAGGGACCCAGTACTTC. Its protein is CASSLAFSGQGTQYF.

This clonotype was picked up many times. This chain joins TRBV7-8 and TRBJ1-2; D is unresolved. Germline CDR1 SGHVS, CDR2 FQNEAQ. V gave up 1 base and J gave up 7 bases, with 10 bases separating them. The CDR3 has 13 amino acids. The CDR3 reads CASSLVGSGGYTF. The CDR3 nucleotides read TGTGCCAGCAGCTTAGTAGGGTCTGGTGGCTACACCTTC.

This clonotype was seen repeatedly, ten times or more. This chain links TRBV6-5 with TRBJ2-7; 7 bases are shared with TRBD2. The CDR3 totals 14 residues. V shed 7 bases and J 2 bases; nucleotides not matched to a gene: 8. Germline CDR1 and CDR2: MNHEY and SVGAGI. The CDR3 sequence is CASTPQAGPYEQYF. In nucleotides, the CDR3 is TGTGCCAGCACTCCACAAGCGGGGCCCTACGAGCAGTACTTC.

This clonotype was seen repeatedly, ten times or more. This rearrangement joins TRBV24-1 to TRBJ2-3; D is possibly TRBD1 or TRBD2 (5 bases each). Trimming removed 3 bases at V and 1 base at J, with 13 bases between. Germline V gene sequence: CDR1 KGHDR, CDR2 SFDVKD. The CDR3 loop spans 16 amino acids. DNA of the CDR3: TGTGCCACCAGTGATCCCGGGACCGTTGGCACAGATACGCAGTATTTT. It specifies CATSDPGTVGTDTQYF.

In the case of this clonotype: This may stem from a read error, because a much larger clone lies one nucleotide away. The rearrangement joins TRBV6-2 or TRBV6-3 to TRBJ2-1; 11 bases agree with TRBD2. In germline, CDR1 is MNHEY, CDR2 SVGEGT. This CDR3 is 17 amino acids long. Losses at the gene ends were 4 bases for V and 1 base for J; bases not matched to a gene: 6. Here the CDR3 reads CASSLTSGVDSYNEQFF. The CDR3 DNA sequence: TGTGCCAGCAGTTTGACTAGCGGGGTCGATTCCTACAATGAGCAGTTCTTC.

The gene calls are TRBV3-1 and TRBJ2-1; TRBD2 matches 13 bases. Germline CDR1 reads LGHDT; CDR2 reads YNNKEL (reference sequence). After removal of 4 bases from V and 10 bases from J, the junction contained 7 bases not matched to a gene. The CDR3 spans 15 residues. CDR3 loop: CASSPQTSGRREQFF. The CDR3 DNA reads as TGTGCCAGCAGCCCCCAGACTAGCGGGAGGAGGGAGCAGTTCTTC.

In its sample, this clonotype was seen many times. This rearrangement joins TRBV9 to TRBJ2-5, with D perhaps being TRBD1 or TRBD2 (5 bases each). The length of the CDR3 is 14 residues. V was shortened by 0 bases and J by 5 bases, with 11 bases between the two germline ends. In germline, CDR1 is SGDLS, CDR2 YYNGEE. Here the CDR3 reads CASSVAQGEETQYF. The CDR3, as DNA: TGTGCCAGCAGCGTAGCCCAGGGAGAGGAGACCCAGTACTTC.

The sample holds many counts of this clonotype. This sequence joins TRBV5-4 and TRBJ2-3; 10 positions agree with TRBD1. The CDR3 has 14 amino acids. V trimming: 4 bases; J trimming: 4 bases; junction bases outside the gene matches: 3. Germline values: CDR1 SGHNT, CDR2 YYREEE (reference sequence). CDR3 sequence: CASSHDRGPDTQYF. Written as DNA, the CDR3 is TGTGCCAGCAGCCATGACAGGGGGCCAGATACGCAGTATTTT.